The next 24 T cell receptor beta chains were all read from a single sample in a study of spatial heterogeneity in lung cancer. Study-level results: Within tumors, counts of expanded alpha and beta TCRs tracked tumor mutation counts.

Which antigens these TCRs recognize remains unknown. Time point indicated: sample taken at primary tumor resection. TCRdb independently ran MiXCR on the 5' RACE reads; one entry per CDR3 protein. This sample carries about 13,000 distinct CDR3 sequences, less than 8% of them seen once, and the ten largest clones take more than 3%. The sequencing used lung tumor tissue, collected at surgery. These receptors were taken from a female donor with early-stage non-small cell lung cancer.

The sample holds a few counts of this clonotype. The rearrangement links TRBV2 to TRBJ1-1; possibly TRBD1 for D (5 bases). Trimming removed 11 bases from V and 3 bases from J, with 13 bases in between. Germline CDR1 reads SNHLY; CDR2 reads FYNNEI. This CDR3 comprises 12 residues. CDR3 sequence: CAAPGGDTEAFF. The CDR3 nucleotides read TGTGCCGCCCCTGGGGGGGACACTGAAGCTTTCTTT.

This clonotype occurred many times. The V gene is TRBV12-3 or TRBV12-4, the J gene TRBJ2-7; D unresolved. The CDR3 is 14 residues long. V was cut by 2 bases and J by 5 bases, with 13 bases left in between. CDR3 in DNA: TGTGCCAGCAGTTTACGTCTAGGGAATAACGAGCAGTACTTC. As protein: CASSLRLGNNEQYF.

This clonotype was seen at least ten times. The CDR3 reads CASSSRPDTEAFF. CDR3 sequence (DNA): TGTGCCAGCAGTTCCCGCCCCGACACTGAAGCTTTCTTT. J is TRBJ1-1 and V is TRBV28; D unresolved. The CDR3 is 13 residues long. From germline, CDR1 is MDHEN and CDR2 SYDVKM. V was shortened by 4 bases and J by 3 bases, with 9 bases between the two germline ends.

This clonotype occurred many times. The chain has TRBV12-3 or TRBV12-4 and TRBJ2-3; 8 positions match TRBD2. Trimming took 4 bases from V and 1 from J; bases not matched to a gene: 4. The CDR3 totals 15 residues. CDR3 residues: CASSSRTSRTDTQYF. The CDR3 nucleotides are TGTGCCAGCAGTTCACGGACTAGCCGCACAGATACGCAGTATTTT.

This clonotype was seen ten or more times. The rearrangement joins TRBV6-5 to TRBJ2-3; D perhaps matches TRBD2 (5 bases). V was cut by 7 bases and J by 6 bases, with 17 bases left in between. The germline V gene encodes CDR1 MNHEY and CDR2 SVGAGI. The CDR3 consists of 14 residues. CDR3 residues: CASKMEVDWDTQYF. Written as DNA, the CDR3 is TGTGCCAGCAAAATGGAGGTGGATTGGGATACGCAGTATTTT.

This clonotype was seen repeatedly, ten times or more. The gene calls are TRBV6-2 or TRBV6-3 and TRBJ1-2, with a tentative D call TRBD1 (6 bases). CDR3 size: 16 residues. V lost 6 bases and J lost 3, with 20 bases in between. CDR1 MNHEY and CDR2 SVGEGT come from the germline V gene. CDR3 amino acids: CASRHHSPGDYYGYTF. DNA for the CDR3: TGTGCCAGCAGACACCATTCCCCAGGGGACTACTATGGCTACACCTTC.

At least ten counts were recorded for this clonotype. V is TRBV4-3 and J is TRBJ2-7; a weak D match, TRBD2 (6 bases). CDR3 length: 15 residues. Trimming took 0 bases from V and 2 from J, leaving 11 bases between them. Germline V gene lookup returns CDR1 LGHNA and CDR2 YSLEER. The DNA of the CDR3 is TGCGCCAGCAGCCAAGAGGGCGGGGTAGCCTACGAGCAGTACTTC. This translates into CASSQEGGVAYEQYF.

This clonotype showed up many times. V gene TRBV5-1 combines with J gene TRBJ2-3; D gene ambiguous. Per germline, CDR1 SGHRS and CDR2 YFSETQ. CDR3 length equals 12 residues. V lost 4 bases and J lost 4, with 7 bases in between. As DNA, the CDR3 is TGCGCCAGCAGCCCCCCTGCAGATACGCAGTATTTT. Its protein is CASSPPADTQYF.

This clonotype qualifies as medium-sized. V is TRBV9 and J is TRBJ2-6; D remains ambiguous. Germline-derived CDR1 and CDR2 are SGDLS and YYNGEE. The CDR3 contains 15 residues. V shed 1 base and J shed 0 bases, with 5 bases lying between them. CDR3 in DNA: TGTGCCAGCAGCGTAAGGTCCTCTGGGGCCAACGTCCTGACTTTC. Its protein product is CASSVRSSGANVLTF.

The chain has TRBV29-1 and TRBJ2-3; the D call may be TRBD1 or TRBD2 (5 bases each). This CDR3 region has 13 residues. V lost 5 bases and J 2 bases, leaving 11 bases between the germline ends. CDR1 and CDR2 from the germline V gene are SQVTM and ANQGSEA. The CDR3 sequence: CSVHGGITDTQYF. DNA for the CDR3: TGCAGCGTTCATGGGGGTATCACAGATACGCAGTATTTT.

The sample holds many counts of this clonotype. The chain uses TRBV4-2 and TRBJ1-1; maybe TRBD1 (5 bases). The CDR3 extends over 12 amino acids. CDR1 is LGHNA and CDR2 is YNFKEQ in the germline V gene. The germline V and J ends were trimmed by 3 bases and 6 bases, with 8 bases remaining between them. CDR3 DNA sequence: TGTGCCAGCAGCCAGCAGGGTGCTGAAGCTTTCTTT. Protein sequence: CASSQQGAEAFF.

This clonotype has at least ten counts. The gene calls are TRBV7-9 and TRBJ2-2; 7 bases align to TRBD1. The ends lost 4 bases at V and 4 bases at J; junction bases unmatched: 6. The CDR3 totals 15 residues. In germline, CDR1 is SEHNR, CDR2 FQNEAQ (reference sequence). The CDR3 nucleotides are TGTGCCAGCAGCTCCCGGGACAGAGCCACCGGGGAGCTGTTTTTT. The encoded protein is CASSSRDRATGELFF.

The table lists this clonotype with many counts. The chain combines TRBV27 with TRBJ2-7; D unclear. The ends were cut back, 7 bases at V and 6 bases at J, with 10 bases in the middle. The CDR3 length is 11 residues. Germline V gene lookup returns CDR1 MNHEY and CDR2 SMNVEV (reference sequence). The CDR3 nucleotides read TGTGCCAGCACCTCCGGTCTCGAGCAGTACTTC. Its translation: CASTSGLEQYF.

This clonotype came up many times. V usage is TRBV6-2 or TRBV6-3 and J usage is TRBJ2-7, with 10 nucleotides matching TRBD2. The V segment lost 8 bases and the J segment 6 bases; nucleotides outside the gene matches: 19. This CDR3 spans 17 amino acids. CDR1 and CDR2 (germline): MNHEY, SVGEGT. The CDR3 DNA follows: TGTGCCAGCTCGGCCATCCGGACTAGCGGAAGTGGTGCCGAGCAGTACTTC. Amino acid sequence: CASSAIRTSGSGAEQYF.

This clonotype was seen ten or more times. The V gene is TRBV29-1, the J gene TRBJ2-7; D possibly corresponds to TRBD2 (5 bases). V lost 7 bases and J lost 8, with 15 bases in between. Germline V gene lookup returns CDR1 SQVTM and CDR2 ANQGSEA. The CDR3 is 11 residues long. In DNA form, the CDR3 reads TGCAGCGCCGACCTAACGGGGAAGCAGTACTTC. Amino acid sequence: CSADLTGKQYF.

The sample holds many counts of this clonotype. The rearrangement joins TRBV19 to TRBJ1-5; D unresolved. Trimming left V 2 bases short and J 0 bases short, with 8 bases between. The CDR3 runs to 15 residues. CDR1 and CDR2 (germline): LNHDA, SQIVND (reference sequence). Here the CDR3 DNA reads TGTGCCAGTAGTATACAGGCCAATAGCAATCAGCCCCAGCATTTT. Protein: CASSIQANSNQPQHF.

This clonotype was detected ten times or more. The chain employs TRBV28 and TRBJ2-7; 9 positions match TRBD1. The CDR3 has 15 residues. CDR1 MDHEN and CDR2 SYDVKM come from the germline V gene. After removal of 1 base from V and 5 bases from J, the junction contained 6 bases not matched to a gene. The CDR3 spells CASSLLGQGPHEQYF. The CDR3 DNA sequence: TGTGCCAGCAGTTTATTGGGACAGGGACCTCACGAGCAGTACTTC.

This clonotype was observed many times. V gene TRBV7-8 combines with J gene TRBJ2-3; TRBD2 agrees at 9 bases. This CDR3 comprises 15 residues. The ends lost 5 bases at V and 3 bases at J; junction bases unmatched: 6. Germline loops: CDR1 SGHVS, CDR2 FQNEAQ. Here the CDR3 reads CASSPTGLATDTQYF. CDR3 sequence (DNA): TGTGCCAGCAGCCCTACGGGACTAGCAACAGATACGCAGTATTTT.

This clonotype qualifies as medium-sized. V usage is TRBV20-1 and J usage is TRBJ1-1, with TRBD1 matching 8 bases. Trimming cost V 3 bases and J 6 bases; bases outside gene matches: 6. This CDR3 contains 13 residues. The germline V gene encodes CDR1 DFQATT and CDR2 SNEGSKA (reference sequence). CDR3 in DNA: TGCAGTGCTAGTAGGCAGGGGGCGTCTGAAGCTTTCTTT. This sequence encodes CSASRQGASEAFF.

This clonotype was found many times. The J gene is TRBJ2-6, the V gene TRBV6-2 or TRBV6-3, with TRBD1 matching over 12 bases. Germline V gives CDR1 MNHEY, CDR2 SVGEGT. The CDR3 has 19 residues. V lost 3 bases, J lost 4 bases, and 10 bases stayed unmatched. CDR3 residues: CASSYLGTGGRSGANVLTF. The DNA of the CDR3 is TGTGCCAGCAGTTATCTTGGGACAGGGGGCCGGTCGGGGGCCAACGTCCTGACTTTC.

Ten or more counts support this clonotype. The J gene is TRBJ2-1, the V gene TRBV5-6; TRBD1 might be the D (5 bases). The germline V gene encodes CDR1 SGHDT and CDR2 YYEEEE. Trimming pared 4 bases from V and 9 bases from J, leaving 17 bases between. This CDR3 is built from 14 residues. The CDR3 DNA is TGTGCCAGCAGCCCCGGATTGGGGCGCATTGAGCAGTTCTTC. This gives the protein CASSPGLGRIEQFF.

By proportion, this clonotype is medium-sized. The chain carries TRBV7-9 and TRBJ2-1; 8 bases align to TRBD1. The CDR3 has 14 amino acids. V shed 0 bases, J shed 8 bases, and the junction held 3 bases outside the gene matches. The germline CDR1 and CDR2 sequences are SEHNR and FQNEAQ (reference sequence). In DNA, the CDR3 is TGTGCCAGCAGCTTAGCACAGGGGGTTGATGAGCAGTTCTTC. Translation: CASSLAQGVDEQFF.

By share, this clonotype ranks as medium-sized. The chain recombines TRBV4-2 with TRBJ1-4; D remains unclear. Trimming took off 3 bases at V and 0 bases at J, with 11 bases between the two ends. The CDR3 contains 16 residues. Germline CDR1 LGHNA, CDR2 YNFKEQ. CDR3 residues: CASSHKGHATNEKLFF. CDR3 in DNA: TGTGCCAGCAGCCACAAGGGCCATGCAACTAATGAAAAACTGTTTTTT.

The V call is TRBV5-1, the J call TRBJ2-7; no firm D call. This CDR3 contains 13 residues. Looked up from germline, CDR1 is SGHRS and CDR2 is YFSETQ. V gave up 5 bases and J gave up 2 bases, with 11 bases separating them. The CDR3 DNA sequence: TGCGCCAGCAGACAGATTACCACCTACGAGCAGTACTTC. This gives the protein CASRQITTYEQYF. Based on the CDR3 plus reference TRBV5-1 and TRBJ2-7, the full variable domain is KAGVTQTPRYLIKTRGQQVTLSCSPISGHRSVSWYQQTPGQGLQFLFEYFSETQRNKGNFPGRFSGRQFSNSRSEMNVSTLELGDSALYLCASRQITTYEQYFGPGTRLTVT.